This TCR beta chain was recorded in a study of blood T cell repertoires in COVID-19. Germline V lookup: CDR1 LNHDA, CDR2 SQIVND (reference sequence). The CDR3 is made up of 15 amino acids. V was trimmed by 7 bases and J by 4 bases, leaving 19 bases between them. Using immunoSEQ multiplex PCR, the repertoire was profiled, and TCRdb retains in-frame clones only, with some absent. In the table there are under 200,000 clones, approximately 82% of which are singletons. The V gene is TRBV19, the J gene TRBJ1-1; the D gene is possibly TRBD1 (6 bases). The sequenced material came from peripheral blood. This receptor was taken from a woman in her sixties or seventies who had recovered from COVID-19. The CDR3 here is CASNTRQAGGTEAFF. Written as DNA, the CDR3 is TGTGCCAGTAACACAAGACAGGCCGGAGGCACTGAAGCTTTCTTT.